The next 15 T cell receptor beta chains were all read from a single sample in a study of control samples from healthy donors and cancer patients. The assay was immunoSEQ multiplex PCR, and TCRdb's table has in-frame clones only and misses some. The sample gives 90,000 to 130,000 clones, approximately 90% of which show up once; roughly 4% is in the top ten. The sequenced material came from PBMCs. The receptors here all came from a woman between 55 and 75 years old with lung cancer.

The V gene is TRBV7-3, the J gene TRBJ2-1; tentative D call: TRBD1 (5 bases). CDR1 and CDR2 (germline): SGHTA, FQGTGA. The CDR3 runs to 12 residues. V was shortened by 2 bases and J by 9 bases, with 8 bases between the two germline ends. The DNA for the CDR3 is TGTGCCAGCAGCTTAGGGGCAGGTGAGCAGTTCTTC. Protein: CASSLGAGEQFF.

The chain links TRBV30 to TRBJ2-2; D unclear. Trimming pared 4 bases from V and 3 bases from J, leaving 15 bases between. This CDR3 is built from 15 residues. Looked up from germline, CDR1 is GTSNPN and CDR2 is SVGIG (reference sequence). CDR3 coding DNA: TGTGCCTGGACGAGGCAAAGCGATTACACCGGGGAGCTGTTTTTT. Translation: CAWTRQSDYTGELFF.

V and J are TRBV4-2 and TRBJ2-1, with D perhaps TRBD2 (6 bases). Germline V lookup: CDR1 LGHNA, CDR2 YNFKEQ. V lost 4 bases and J lost 0, with 13 bases in between. This CDR3 is 16 amino acids long. The CDR3 bases are TGTGCCAGCAGCCCGCTGGGGGGAACCTCCTACAATGAGCAGTTCTTC. It encodes CASSPLGGTSYNEQFF.

J is TRBJ2-1 and V is TRBV7-3; 7 bases are a match to TRBD1. J gave up 10 bases and V 10 bases, and 16 bases lay outside the gene matches. Germline assignment: CDR1 SGHTA and CDR2 FQGTGA. The CDR3 spans 14 residues. The CDR3 loop reads CATSMQGDREEQFF. CDR3 coding DNA: TGTGCCACCTCAATGCAGGGGGATCGGGAAGAGCAGTTCTTC.

In its sample, this clone was seen once. V usage is TRBV29-1 and J usage is TRBJ1-2; no clear D. CDR1 SQVTM and CDR2 ANQGSEA come from the germline V gene. The V and J ends lost 3 bases and 3 bases respectively, with 14 bases between them. The CDR3 length is 14 residues. The CDR3, as DNA: TGCAGCGTTGAGCCCGGCGCCCAACACTATGGCTACACCTTC. Translation gives CSVEPGAQHYGYTF.

The chain recombines TRBV7-2 with TRBJ1-1, with D possibly being TRBD1 (5 bases). The V gene's germline CDR1 is SGHTA and CDR2 FQGNSA. CDR3 length equals 14 residues. Trimming removed 5 bases at V and 0 bases at J, with 10 bases between. CDR3 sequence reads: CASSPRQLNTEAFF. DNA for the CDR3: TGTGCCAGCAGCCCGAGACAGTTGAACACTGAAGCTTTCTTT.

The CDR3 is CASSLLSASRVYEQYF. The CDR3 DNA reads as TGTGCCAGCAGTTTACTGTCGGCAAGTAGGGTCTACGAGCAGTACTTC. The V call is TRBV27, the J call TRBJ2-7, with D uncertain. V was pared by 2 bases and J by 3 bases, with 17 bases between. Germline loops: CDR1 MNHEY, CDR2 SMNVEV (reference sequence). The CDR3 is 16 residues long.

The chain links TRBV20-1 to TRBJ2-3; D gene ambiguous. The CDR3 extends over 14 amino acids. The germline V gene encodes CDR1 DFQATT and CDR2 SNEGSKA (reference sequence). Trimming pared 3 bases from V and 1 base from J, leaving 11 bases between. CDR3 loop: CSASLIRGTDTQYF. The CDR3 nucleotides are TGCAGTGCTAGTCTAATCCGCGGCACAGATACGCAGTATTTT.

The rearrangement joins TRBV5-8 to TRBJ1-5; D not certain. CDR3 length equals 13 residues. Trimming removed 0 bases at V and 5 bases at J, with 6 bases between. Per germline, CDR1 SGHTS and CDR2 YDEGEE. The CDR3 loop is CASSLDGDQPQHF. Written as DNA, the CDR3 is TGTGCCAGCAGCTTGGACGGCGATCAGCCCCAGCATTTT.

This rearrangement joins TRBV5-6 to TRBJ1-2; TRBD1 is a possible D gene (6 bases). V was pared by 4 bases and J by 0 bases, with 16 bases between. CDR3 size: 16 residues. The germline gives CDR1 SGHDT, CDR2 YYEEEE. CDR3: CASSEPQGSANYGYTF. In DNA form, the CDR3 reads TGTGCCAGCAGCGAACCACAGGGTTCTGCTAACTATGGCTACACCTTC. Full variable domain (missing parts from reference TRBV5-6 and TRBJ1-2): DAGVTQSPTHLIKTRGQQVTLRCSPKSGHDTVSWYQQALGQGPQFIFQYYEEEERQRGNFPDRFSGHQFPNYSSELNVNALLLGDSALYLCASSEPQGSANYGYTFGSGTRLTVV.

This chain links TRBV19 with TRBJ1-2; TRBD1 matches 9 bases. Germline assignment: CDR1 LNHDA and CDR2 SQIVND (reference sequence). Germline trimming cut 5 bases from V and 8 bases from J; bases unmatched to any gene: 9. There are 14 residues in the CDR3. The chain's CDR3 is CASSHTSGTGGYTF. The CDR3 coding sequence is TGTGCCAGTAGTCATACCTCAGGGACAGGGGGCTACACCTTC. Full variable domain (missing parts from reference TRBV19 and TRBJ1-2): DGGITQSPKYLFRKEGQNVTLSCEQNLNHDAMYWYRQDPGQGLRLIYYSQIVNDFQKGDIAEGYSVSREKKESFPLTVTSAQKNPTAFYLCASSHTSGTGGYTFGSGTRLTVV.

This rearrangement joins TRBV28 to TRBJ1-2, with TRBD1 as a possible D gene (6 bases). There are 14 residues in the CDR3. Germline V lookup: CDR1 MDHEN, CDR2 SYDVKM. Trimming cost V 6 bases and J 4 bases, with 15 bases left between them. The chain's CDR3 is CASSDLRGTYGYTF. CDR3 sequence (DNA): TGTGCCAGCAGCGACCTCAGGGGTACCTATGGCTACACCTTC.

The CDR3 nucleotides read TGCAGCGTTGGCTCCCCCTCGAGCTCCTACAATGAGCAGTTCTTC. This translates into CSVGSPSSSYNEQFF. The V gene is TRBV29-1, the J gene TRBJ2-1; D remains ambiguous. Trimming pared 4 bases from V and 0 bases from J, leaving 13 bases between. CDR3 length: 15 amino acids. Germline CDR1 reads SQVTM; CDR2 reads ANQGSEA.

The chain couples TRBV19 to TRBJ2-7, with D maybe TRBD1 (6 bases). The V end lost 5 bases, the J end lost 3 bases, and 14 bases lay between the germline ends. This CDR3 is 14 amino acids long. CDR1 and CDR2 from the germline V gene are LNHDA and SQIVND (reference sequence). DNA for the CDR3: TGTGCCAGTAGTGACTCACCACAGGGCTACGAGCAGTACTTC. It translates to CASSDSPQGYEQYF.

This rearrangement joins TRBV11-3 to TRBJ2-7; D is uncertain. CDR3 size: 15 residues. Germline V CDR1 and CDR2: SGHNT, YENEEA. Trimming took off 2 bases at V and 3 bases at J, with 14 bases between the two ends. Written as DNA, the CDR3 is TGTGCCAGCAGCTTACCTTCCATGGGGATCTACGAGCAGTACTTC. Its translation: CASSLPSMGIYEQYF.